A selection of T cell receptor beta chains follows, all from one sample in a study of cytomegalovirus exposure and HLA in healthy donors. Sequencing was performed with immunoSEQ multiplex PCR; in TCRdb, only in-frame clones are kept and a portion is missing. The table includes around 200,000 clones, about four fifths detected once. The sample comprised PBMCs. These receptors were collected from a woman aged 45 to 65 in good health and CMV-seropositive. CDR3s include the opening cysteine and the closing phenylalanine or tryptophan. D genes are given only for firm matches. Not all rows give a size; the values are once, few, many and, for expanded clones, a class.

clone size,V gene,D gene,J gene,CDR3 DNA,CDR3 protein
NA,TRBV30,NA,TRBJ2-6,TGTGCCTGGAGTAGGCTAGGCTCTGGGGCCAACGTCCTGACTTTC,CAWSRLGSGANVLTF
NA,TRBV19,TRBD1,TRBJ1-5,TGTGCCAGTAGTAACAGGGGGCCCGGGTTAGGCAATCAGCCCCAGCATTTT,CASSNRGPGLGNQPQHF
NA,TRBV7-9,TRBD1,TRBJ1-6,TGTGCCAGCAGCTTAGCGAGGACAGGGAATTCACCCCTCCACTTT,CASSLARTGNSPLHF
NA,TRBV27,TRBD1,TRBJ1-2,TGTGCCAGCAGTTTAGAGCGGCAGGGGGCCTATGGCTACACCTTC,CASSLERQGAYGYTF
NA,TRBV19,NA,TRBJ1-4,TGTGCCAGTAGACCCCCAGGGTATACTAATGAAAAACTGTTTTTT,CASRPPGYTNEKLFF
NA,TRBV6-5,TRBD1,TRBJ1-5,TGTGCCAGCAGTCCAGGACAGGGCAATCAGCCCCAGCATTTT,CASSPGQGNQPQHF
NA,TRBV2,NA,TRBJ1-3,TGTGCCAGCAGCCACAGCAGGGACAACTCTGGAAACACCATATATTTT,CASSHSRDNSGNTIYF
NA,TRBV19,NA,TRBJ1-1,TGTGCCAGCCGAGACATTGACACTGAAGCTTTCTTT,CASRDIDTEAFF
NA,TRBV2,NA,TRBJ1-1,TGTGCCAGCAGTGAAGATCCTACTTCCTTGAACACTGAAGCTTTCTTT,CASSEDPTSLNTEAFF
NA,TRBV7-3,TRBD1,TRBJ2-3,TGTGCCAGCAGCTTAAGGCAGGGGGCGGATACGCAGTATTTT,CASSLRQGADTQYF
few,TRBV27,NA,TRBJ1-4,TGTGCCAGCGGGACTCACACACATCGGGAAAAACTGTTTTTT,CASGTHTHREKLFF
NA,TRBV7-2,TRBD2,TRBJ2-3,TGTGCCAGCAGCTTAGCGGGGGGGTCAGATACGCAGTATTTT,CASSLAGGSDTQYF
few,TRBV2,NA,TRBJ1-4,TGTGCCAGCAGTGCGGGGAGAAGTAATGAAAAACTGTTTTTT,CASSAGRSNEKLFF
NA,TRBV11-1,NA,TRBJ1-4,TGTGCCAGCAGCTCCCGGACTGCAACTAATGAAAAACTGTTTTTT,CASSSRTATNEKLFF
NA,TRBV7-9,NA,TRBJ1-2,TGTGCCAGCAGCCTAGCCGCGGATCCCTATGGCTACACCTTC,CASSLAADPYGYTF
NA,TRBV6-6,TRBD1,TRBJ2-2,TGTGCCAGCAGTTGGGACAGGGACACCGGGGAGCTGTTTTTT,CASSWDRDTGELFF
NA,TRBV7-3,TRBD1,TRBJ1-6,TGTGCCAGCAGCCTTACCGGACAGGGGGAAGTCTCCTATAATTCACCCCTCCACTTT,CASSLTGQGEVSYNSPLHF
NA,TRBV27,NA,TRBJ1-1,TGTGCCAGCAGTATCAGGGAGGTCACTGAAGCTTTCTTT,CASSIREVTEAFF
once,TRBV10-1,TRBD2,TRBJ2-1,TGCGCCAGCAGTGAGTTAAGCGGGGATTACAATGAGCAGTTCTTC,CASSELSGDYNEQFF
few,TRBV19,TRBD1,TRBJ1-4,TGTGCCAGTAGTAAACAGGGGGCTCGGAATGAAAAACTGTTTTTT,CASSKQGARNEKLFF
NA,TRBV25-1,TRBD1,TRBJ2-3,TGTGCCAGCAGCGACGGGGACAGGGTAACAGATACGCAGTATTTT,CASSDGDRVTDTQYF
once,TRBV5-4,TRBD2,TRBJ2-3,TGTGCCACCTTGAGCGGGGGGACTAGCACAGATACGCAGTATTTT,CATLSGGTSTDTQYF
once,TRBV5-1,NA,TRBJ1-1,TGCGCCAGCAGCTCGGTTGGGGCCTTGGGTACTGAAGCTTTCTTT,CASSSVGALGTEAFF
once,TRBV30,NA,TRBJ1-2,TGTGCCTGGGGCAGGGCCCCGGTAGGCTATGGCTACACCTTC,CAWGRAPVGYGYTF
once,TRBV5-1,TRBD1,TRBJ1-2,TGCGCCAGCAGGGGACAGACTAACTATGGCTACACCTTC,CASRGQTNYGYTF
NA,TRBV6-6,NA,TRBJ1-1,TGTGCCAGCAGTACGGCGGGTTACACTGAAGCTTTCTTT,CASSTAGYTEAFF
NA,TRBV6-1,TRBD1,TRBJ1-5,TGTGCCAGCACTGACAGGGTTGAGCCCCAGCATTTT,CASTDRVEPQHF
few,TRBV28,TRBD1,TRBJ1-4,TGTGCCAGCAGTTCCCTCGGGACAGGGACAACTAATGAAAAACTGTTTTTT,CASSSLGTGTTNEKLFF
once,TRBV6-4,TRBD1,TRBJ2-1,TGTGCCAGCAGTGACTCGATGGGGACAGGGTATGGGCAGTTCTTC,CASSDSMGTGYGQFF
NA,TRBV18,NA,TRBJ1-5,TGTGCCAGTCAGGAGGGAAGGGGACAGCCCCAGCATTTT,CASQEGRGQPQHF
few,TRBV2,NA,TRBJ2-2,TGTGCCAGCAGTGTTGGACAAAACACCGGGGAGCTGTTTTTT,CASSVGQNTGELFF
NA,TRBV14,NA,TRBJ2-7,TGTGCCAGCAGCAGGGGGACACTGGGGTACGAGCAGTACTTC,CASSRGTLGYEQYF
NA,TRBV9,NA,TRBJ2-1,TGTGCCAGCAGCGGGGGGGGGCCCTACAATGAGCAGTTCTTC,CASSGGGPYNEQFF